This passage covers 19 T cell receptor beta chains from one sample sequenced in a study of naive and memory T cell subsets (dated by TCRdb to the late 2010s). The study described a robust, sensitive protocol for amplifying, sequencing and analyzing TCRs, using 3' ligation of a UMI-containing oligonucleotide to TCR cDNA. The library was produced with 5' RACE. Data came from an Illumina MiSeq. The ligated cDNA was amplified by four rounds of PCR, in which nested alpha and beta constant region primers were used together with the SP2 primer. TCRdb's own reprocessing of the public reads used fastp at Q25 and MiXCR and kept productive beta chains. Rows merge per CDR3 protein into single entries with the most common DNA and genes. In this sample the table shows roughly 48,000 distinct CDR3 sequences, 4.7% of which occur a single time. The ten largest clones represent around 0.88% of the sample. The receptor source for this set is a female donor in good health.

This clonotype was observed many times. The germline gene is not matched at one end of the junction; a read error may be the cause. CDR3: CASSQDRASSANYGDTF. CDR3 DNA sequence: TGCGCCAGCAGCCAGGACAGGGCATCATCAGCTAACTATGGCGACACCTTC. The V and J genes are TRBV4-1 and TRBJ1-2; TRBD1 matches 8 bases. Germline V lookup: CDR1 MGHRA, CDR2 YSYEKL. The CDR3 length is 17 residues.

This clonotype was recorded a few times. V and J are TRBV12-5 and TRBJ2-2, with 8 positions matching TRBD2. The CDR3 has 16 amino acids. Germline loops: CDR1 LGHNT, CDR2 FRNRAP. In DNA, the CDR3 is TGTGCCTCGACTATAGAGAGGAGCGGGAGAACCGGGGAGCTGTTTTTT. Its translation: CASTIERSGRTGELFF. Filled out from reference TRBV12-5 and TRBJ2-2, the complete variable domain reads DARVTQTPRHKVTEMGQEVTMRCQPILGHNTVFWYRQTMMQGLELLAYFRNRAPLDDSGMPKDRFSAEMPDATLATLKIQPSEPRDSAVYFCASTIERSGRTGELFFGEGSRLTVL.

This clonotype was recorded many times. The CDR3 loop is CSGCEGEFLGYTF. The CDR3 nucleotides read TGCAGCGGATGCGAAGGGGAATTTTTAGGCTACACCTTC. The V and J genes are TRBV29-1 and TRBJ1-2; a weak D match, TRBD1 (5 bases). CDR3 length: 13 residues. Trimming took off 7 bases at V and 8 bases at J, with 20 bases between the two ends. Germline assignment: CDR1 SQVTM and CDR2 ANQGSEA.

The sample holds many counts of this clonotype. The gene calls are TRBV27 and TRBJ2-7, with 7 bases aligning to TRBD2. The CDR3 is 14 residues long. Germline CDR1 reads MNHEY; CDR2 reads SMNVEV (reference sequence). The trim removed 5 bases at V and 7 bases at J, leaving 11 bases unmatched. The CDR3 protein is CASSTGLPGREQYF. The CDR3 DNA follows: TGTGCCAGCAGTACGGGACTACCCGGGAGGGAGCAGTACTTC.

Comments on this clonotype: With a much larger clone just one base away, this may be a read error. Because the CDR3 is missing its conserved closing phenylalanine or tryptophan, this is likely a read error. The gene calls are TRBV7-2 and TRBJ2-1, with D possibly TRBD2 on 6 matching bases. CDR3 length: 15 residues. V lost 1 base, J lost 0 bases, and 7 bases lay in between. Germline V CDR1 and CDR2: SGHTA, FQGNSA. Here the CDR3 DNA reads TGTGCCAGCAGCTTAGTCGGGGGCTCCTACAATGAGCAGTTCCTC. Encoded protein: CASSLVGGSYNEQFL.

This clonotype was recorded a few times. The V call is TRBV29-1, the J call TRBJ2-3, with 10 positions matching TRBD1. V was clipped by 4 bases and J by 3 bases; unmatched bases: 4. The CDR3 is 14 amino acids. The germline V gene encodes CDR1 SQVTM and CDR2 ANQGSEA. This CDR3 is CSVGTGGDTDTQYF. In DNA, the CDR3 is TGCAGCGTTGGGACAGGGGGTGATACAGATACGCAGTATTTT.

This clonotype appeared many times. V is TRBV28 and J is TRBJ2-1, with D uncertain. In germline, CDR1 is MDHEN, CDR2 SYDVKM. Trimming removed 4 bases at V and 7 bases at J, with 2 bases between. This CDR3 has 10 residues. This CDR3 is CASSYNEQFF. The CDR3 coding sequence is TGTGCCAGCAGTTATAATGAGCAGTTCTTC. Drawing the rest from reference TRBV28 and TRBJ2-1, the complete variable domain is DVKVTQSSRYLVKRTGEKVFLECVQDMDHENMFWYRQDPGLGLRLIYFSYDVKMKEKGDIPEGYSVSREKKERFSLILESASTNQTSMYLCASSYNEQFFGPGTRLTVL.

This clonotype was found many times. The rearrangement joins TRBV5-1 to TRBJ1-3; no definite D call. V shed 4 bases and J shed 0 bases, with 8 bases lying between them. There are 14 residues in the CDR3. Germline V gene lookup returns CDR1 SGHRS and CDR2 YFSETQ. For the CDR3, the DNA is TGCGCCAGCAGCCGCAGTGGCTCTGGAAACACCATATATTTT. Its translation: CASSRSGSGNTIYF.

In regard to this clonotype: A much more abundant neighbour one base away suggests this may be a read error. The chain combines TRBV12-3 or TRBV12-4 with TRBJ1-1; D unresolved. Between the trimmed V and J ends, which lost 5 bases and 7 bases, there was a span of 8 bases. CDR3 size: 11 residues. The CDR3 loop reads CASSLDCEAFF. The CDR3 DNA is TGTGCCAGCAGTCTAGACTGTGAAGCTTTCTTT.

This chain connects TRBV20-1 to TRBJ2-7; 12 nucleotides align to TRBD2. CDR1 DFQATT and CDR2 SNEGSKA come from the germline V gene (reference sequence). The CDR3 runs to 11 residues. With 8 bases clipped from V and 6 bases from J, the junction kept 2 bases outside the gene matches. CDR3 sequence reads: CSWTSGTEQYF. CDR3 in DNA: TGCAGTTGGACTAGCGGGACCGAGCAGTACTTC.

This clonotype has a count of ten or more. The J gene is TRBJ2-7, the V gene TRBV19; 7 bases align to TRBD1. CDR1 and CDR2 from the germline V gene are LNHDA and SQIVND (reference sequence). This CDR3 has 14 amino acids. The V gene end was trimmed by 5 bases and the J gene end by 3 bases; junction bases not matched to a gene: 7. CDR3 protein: CASSLPGQNYEQYF. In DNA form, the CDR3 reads TGTGCCAGTAGTCTACCGGGACAGAACTACGAGCAGTACTTC.

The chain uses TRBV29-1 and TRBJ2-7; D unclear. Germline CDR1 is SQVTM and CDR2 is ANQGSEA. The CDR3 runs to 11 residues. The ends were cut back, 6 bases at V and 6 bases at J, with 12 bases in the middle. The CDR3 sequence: CSVGTTSEQYF. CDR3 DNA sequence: TGCAGCGTCGGAACAACCTCCGAGCAGTACTTC.

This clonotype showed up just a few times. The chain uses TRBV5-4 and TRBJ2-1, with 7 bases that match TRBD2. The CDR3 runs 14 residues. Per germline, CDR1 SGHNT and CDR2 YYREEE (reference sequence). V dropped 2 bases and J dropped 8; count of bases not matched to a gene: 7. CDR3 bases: TGTGCCAGCAGCTTATTCGGGGGAGGGCATGAGCAGTTCTTC. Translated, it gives CASSLFGGGHEQFF.

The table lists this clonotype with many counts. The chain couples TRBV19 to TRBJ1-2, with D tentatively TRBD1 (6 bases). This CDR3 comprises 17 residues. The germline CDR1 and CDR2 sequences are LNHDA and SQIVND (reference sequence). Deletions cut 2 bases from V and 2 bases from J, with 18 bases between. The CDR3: CASSIFLVGASNYGYTF. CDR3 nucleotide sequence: TGTGCCAGTAGTATATTCCTCGTGGGGGCATCCAACTATGGCTACACCTTC.

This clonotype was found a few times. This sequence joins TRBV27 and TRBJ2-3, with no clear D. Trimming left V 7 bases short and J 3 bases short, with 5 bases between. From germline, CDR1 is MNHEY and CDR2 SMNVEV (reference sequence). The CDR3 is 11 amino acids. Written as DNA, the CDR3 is TGTGCCAGCAAGAGAACAGATACGCAGTATTTT. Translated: CASKRTDTQYF.

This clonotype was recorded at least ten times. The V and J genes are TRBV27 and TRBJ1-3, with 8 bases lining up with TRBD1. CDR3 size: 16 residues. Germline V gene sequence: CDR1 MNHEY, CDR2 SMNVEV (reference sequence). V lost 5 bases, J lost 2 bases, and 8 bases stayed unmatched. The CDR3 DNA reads TGTGCCAGCAGTGCAGGGACAGGTTGGACTGGAAACACCATATATTTT. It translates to CASSAGTGWTGNTIYF.

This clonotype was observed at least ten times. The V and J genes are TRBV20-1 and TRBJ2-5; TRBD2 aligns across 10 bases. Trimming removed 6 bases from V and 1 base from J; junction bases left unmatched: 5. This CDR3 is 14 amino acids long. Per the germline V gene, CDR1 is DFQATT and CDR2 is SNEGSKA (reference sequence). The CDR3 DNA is TGCAGTGCGCCTAGCGGGAGCTTCCAAGAGACCCAGTACTTC. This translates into CSAPSGSFQETQYF.

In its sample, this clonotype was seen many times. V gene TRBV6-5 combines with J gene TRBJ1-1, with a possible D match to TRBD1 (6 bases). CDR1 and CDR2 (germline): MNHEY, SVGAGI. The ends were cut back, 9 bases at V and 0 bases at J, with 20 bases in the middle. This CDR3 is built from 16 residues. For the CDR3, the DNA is TGTGCCAGTGGACAGCATATCAATAAAATGAACACTGAAGCTTTCTTT. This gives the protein CASGQHINKMNTEAFF.

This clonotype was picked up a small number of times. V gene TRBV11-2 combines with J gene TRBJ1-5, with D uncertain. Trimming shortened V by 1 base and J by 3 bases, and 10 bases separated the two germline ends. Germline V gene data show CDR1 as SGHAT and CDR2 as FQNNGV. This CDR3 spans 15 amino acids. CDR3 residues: CASSLGPVPNQPQHF. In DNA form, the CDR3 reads TGTGCCAGCAGCTTAGGTCCAGTACCCAATCAGCCCCAGCATTTT.